This is a list of T cell receptor beta chains from one sample in a study of T cells in Graves' hyperthyroidism and ophthalmopathy. TCRdb reprocessed the multiplex PCR reads via MiXCR and lists one record per CDR3 protein. The data hold 600,000 to 650,000 distinct CDR3 sequences, with around 20% observed a single time. Sequences were obtained from blood. The origin of the receptors is a man aged 25-40 years with Graves' ophthalmopathy. Each CDR3 is given with its conserved first and last residue. D genes are given only for firm matches. Not all rows give a size; the values are once, few, many and, for expanded clones, a class.

>TRBJ2-3|.|TRBD2|15|TRBV20-1
TGCAGTGCTAGAGACCCTAGCGGGAACACAGATACGCAGTATTTT
CSARDPSGNTDTQYF
>TRBJ1-2|many|.|14|TRBV28
TGTGCCAGCAGGGGACGAAGGGGGGTTTATGGCTACACCTTC
CASRGRRGVYGYTF
>TRBJ1-5|.|.|19|TRBV6-1
TGTGCCAGCAGTGTTCGGGAGAATAACGATTTACTTAGCAATCAGCCCCAGCATTTT
CASSVRENNDLLSNQPQHF
>TRBJ1-2|.|.|14|TRBV30
TGTGCCTGGAGCACTCCCGGGACTAACTATGGCTACACCTTC
CAWSTPGTNYGYTF
>TRBJ2-2|.|TRBD1|17|TRBV6-1
TGTGCCAGCAGGATAAAGACAGGGTTCGAAGACACCGGGGAGCTGTTTTTT
CASRIKTGFEDTGELFF
>TRBJ2-3|.|TRBD2|20|TRBV9
TGTGCCAGCAGCGTAGCTACAGGACTAGCGGGAGGGCCTTTGAAAGATACGCAGTATTTT
CASSVATGLAGGPLKDTQYF
>TRBJ2-7|few|TRBD2|14|TRBV20-1
TGCAGTGCGGAAAGACTAGCGGGAGCGCTCGAGCAGTACTTC
CSAERLAGALEQYF
>TRBJ1-2|few|.|11|TRBV29-1
TGCAGCGTTGGCGGGGGGTATGGCTACACCTTC
CSVGGGYGYTF
>TRBJ2-5|few|TRBD2|16|TRBV4-1
TGCGCCAGCAGCCATGGACTAGCGGGAGGGCTCTCCATTCTGTACTTC
CASSHGLAGGLSILYF
>TRBJ1-1|few|.|14|TRBV5-1
TGTGCCAGCAGCGCGCTGGACTGGGACACTGAAGCTTTCTTT
CASSALDWDTEAFF
>TRBJ2-2|.|.|17|TRBV7-6
TGTGCCAGCAGCTTAGCGATGATCCCGCGGGGCACCGGGGAGCTGTTTTTT
CASSLAMIPRGTGELFF
>TRBJ2-7|many|TRBD2|18|TRBV6-2/TRBV6-3
TGTGCCAGCAGTCAAAAACCGGGACTAGCGGCACCCACCTACGAGCAGTACTTC
CASSQKPGLAAPTYEQYF
>TRBJ2-1|few|TRBD1|14|TRBV10-3
TGTGCCATCAGTGGACAGGGGTATAGCAATGAGCAGTTCTTC
CAISGQGYSNEQFF
>TRBJ2-2|.|.|14|TRBV24-1
TGTGCCACCAGTTTCCGGGAGAACACCGGGGAGCTGTTTTTT
CATSFRENTGELFF
>TRBJ2-3|.|.|14|TRBV2
TGTGCCAGCACAGGAGGGGCGGTAACAGATACGCAGTATTTT
CASTGGAVTDTQYF
>TRBJ2-1|few|TRBD2|19|TRBV6-1
TGTGCCAGCAGGCGATTTCGGACTAGCGGGAGATTCTCCTACAATGAGCAGTTCTTC
CASRRFRTSGRFSYNEQFF
>TRBJ1-2|.|.|18|TRBV7-3
TGTGCCAGCAGCCCCTCGGTCCGGGGGCTGCAGAGTAACTATGGCTACACCTTC
CASSPSVRGLQSNYGYTF
>TRBJ2-1|.|TRBD2|18|TRBV7-9
TGTGCCAGCAGCTTAGAAAATTCTAGCGGGAGGCGGGGGGATGAGCAGTTCTTC
CASSLENSSGRRGDEQFF
>TRBJ1-1|few|TRBD1|12|TRBV20-1
TGCAGTGCTGCTGGGACAGGGTTTGAAGCTTTCTTT
CSAAGTGFEAFF
>TRBJ2-1|many|TRBD1|15|TRBV18
TGTGCCAGCTCGCCGATACAGACAGGGGTCAATGAGCAGTTCTTC
CASSPIQTGVNEQFF